These 15 T cell receptor beta chains were sequenced from one sample in a study of T cell changes during pregnancy in multiple sclerosis. Repertoires were generated with immunoSEQ multiplex PCR, while TCRdb's copy carries only in-frame clones and drops some. Of 45,000 to 70,000 clones detected, around nine tenths appear once; the ten largest clones hold 2.5% to 3.5%. The source material was peripheral blood, sampled in the third trimester of pregnancy. The source of these receptors is a female donor in good health, enrolled as a control in a pregnancy study.

V is TRBV5-1 and J is TRBJ1-2; 8 bases match TRBD1. Germline loops: CDR1 SGHRS, CDR2 YFSETQ. With 4 bases clipped from V and 7 bases from J, the junction kept 9 bases outside the gene matches. This CDR3 spans 14 amino acids. This CDR3 reads CASSGRTGRGGYTF. The DNA of the CDR3 is TGCGCCAGCAGCGGGCGGACAGGGAGGGGTGGCTACACCTTC.

V gene TRBV7-8 combines with J gene TRBJ2-1, with TRBD2 matching over 9 bases. This CDR3 has 18 residues. Germline CDR1 reads SGHVS; CDR2 reads FQNEAQ. V was pared by 1 base and J by 1 base, with 8 bases of the junction left unmatched. Written as DNA, the CDR3 is TGTGCCAGCAGCTTAGGGGTAGCGGGAGCGACGTCCTACAATGAGCAGTTCTTC. It encodes CASSLGVAGATSYNEQFF.

This chain connects TRBV6-5 to TRBJ1-2, with unresolved D. CDR3 length equals 13 residues. V lost 7 bases and J 8 bases, leaving 17 bases between the germline ends. In germline, CDR1 is MNHEY, CDR2 SVGAGI. CDR3 nucleotide sequence: TGTGCCAGCACTAACTACCGCGGATACGGCTACACCTTC. This translates into CASTNYRGYGYTF.

The V and J genes are TRBV29-1 and TRBJ2-1; possibly TRBD2 for D (7 bases). The germline gives CDR1 SQVTM, CDR2 ANQGSEA. The CDR3 runs to 14 residues. The ends were cut back, 3 bases at V and 2 bases at J, with 11 bases in the middle. The CDR3 bases are TGCAGCGTTGAGGGGGGGGGCGCCTACAATGAGCAGTTCTTC. Translation gives CSVEGGGAYNEQFF.

This rearrangement joins TRBV28 to TRBJ1-2, with 7 positions matching TRBD1. The V gene's germline CDR1 is MDHEN and CDR2 SYDVKM. The CDR3 is made up of 14 amino acids. V trimming: 6 bases; J trimming: 4 bases; junction bases outside the gene matches: 8. As DNA, the CDR3 is TGTGCCAGCAGCGCTACCGACAGGGTCTATGGCTACACCTTC. Its protein is CASSATDRVYGYTF.

The V gene is TRBV4-1, the J gene TRBJ2-1; 7 nucleotides align to TRBD1. The V and J ends lost 1 base and 7 bases, in that order; junction bases with no gene match: 7. Per the germline V gene, CDR1 is MGHRA and CDR2 is YSYEKL. The CDR3 runs to 15 residues. CDR3 sequence (DNA): TGCGCCAGCAGCCAAGCCTCGGGACAGCCAAATGAGCAGTTCTTC. Amino acid sequence: CASSQASGQPNEQFF.

This sequence joins TRBV19 and TRBJ2-7; TRBD2 matches at 11 bases. With V trimmed by 3 bases and J by 0 bases, 10 bases remained unmatched. This CDR3 is built from 18 residues. Germline CDR1 reads LNHDA; CDR2 reads SQIVND (reference sequence). In DNA form, the CDR3 reads TGTGCCAGTAGTATCCGAGCTAGCGGGGGGTACGTCTCCTACGAGCAGTACTTC. Amino acids: CASSIRASGGYVSYEQYF.

The chain combines TRBV21-1 with TRBJ1-2; the table's TRBD1 call for D was not verified on the DNA. TRBV21-1 is an annotated pseudogene. This CDR3 spans 14 amino acids. The CDR3 bases are TGTGCCAGGGGACAGGTCTCAGCTAACTATGGCTACACCTTC. Translating gives CARGQVSANYGYTF.

V usage is TRBV19 and J usage is TRBJ1-4; 9 bases map to TRBD1. CDR3 length: 15 residues. The trim removed 6 bases at V and 8 bases at J, leaving 10 bases unmatched. Per the germline V gene, CDR1 is LNHDA and CDR2 is SQIVND (reference sequence). The CDR3 DNA reads TGTGCCAGTAGCCCTTGGGACAGGGAAGTAGAAAAACTGTTTTTT. Residues: CASSPWDREVEKLFF.

V usage is TRBV9 and J usage is TRBJ2-4, with TRBD2 matching over 7 bases. Trimming removed 3 bases from V and 3 bases from J; junction bases left unmatched: 9. Germline V CDR1 and CDR2: SGDLS, YYNGEE. The CDR3 consists of 16 residues. DNA for the CDR3: TGTGCCAGCAGCGCGGACATCGGGGGGAACAAAAACATTCAGTACTTC. Its translation is CASSADIGGNKNIQYF.

This clone has just one count. The V and J genes are TRBV19 and TRBJ1-1; 7 bases agree with TRBD1. Germline CDR1 reads LNHDA; CDR2 reads SQIVND (reference sequence). The junction had 5 bases not matched to a gene; V was cut back by 1 base and J by 6 bases. CDR3 length: 14 amino acids. Here the CDR3 DNA reads TGTGCCAGTAGTATAGCCACAGGGGATCCTGAAGCTTTCTTT. Protein product: CASSIATGDPEAFF.

The chain employs TRBV14 and TRBJ1-2; no firm D call. CDR1 and CDR2 (germline): SGHDN, FVKESK. The length of the CDR3 is 12 residues. Trimming cost V 4 bases and J 7 bases, with 10 bases left between them. This CDR3 reads CASSPLGLGYTF. CDR3 nucleotides: TGTGCCAGCAGCCCCCTTGGGCTTGGCTACACCTTC.

The chain combines TRBV4-2 with TRBJ2-6; 13 nucleotides match TRBD2. Germline V lookup: CDR1 LGHNA, CDR2 YNFKEQ. The V segment lost 3 bases and the J segment 1 base; nucleotides outside the gene matches: 6. The CDR3 consists of 19 residues. The DNA of the CDR3 is TGTGCCAGCAGCCAGGCTGGACTAGCGGGAGCTTCTGGGGCCAACGTCCTGACTTTC. It specifies CASSQAGLAGASGANVLTF.

The table lists this clone with a count of one. CDR3 bases: TGTGCCAGCAGCTTAGGACAGAGCTATGGCTACACCTTC. Translated, it gives CASSLGQSYGYTF. The chain joins TRBV7-8 to TRBJ1-2; D is perhaps TRBD1 (5 bases). Deletions cut 1 base from V and 4 bases from J, with 7 bases between. This CDR3 has 13 amino acids. Germline V gene data show CDR1 as SGHVS and CDR2 as FQNEAQ.

The V call is TRBV7-8, the J call TRBJ2-7; no definite D call. Germline loops: CDR1 SGHVS, CDR2 FQNEAQ. Trimming cost V 5 bases and J 3 bases, with 8 bases left between them. The CDR3 spans 12 residues. The CDR3 DNA reads TGTGCCAGCAGCCCCTCCCGCTACGAGCAGTACTTC. The encoded protein is CASSPSRYEQYF.